This T cell receptor (beta chain) was recovered during a study of shared clonotypes between healthy human individuals. Trimming took off 0 bases at V and 6 bases at J, with 14 bases between the two ends. CDR3 size: 15 residues. Germline CDR1 reads SGHTA; CDR2 reads FQGNSA. Terminally differentiated effector memory CD45RA+ cells were left out of the naive CD8 fraction, which was CD45RO-negative and positively selected for CCR7. Assay execution proceeded at the deep level. Here immunoSEQ multiplex PCR was the method, and the copy in TCRdb shows in-frame clones only, minus some. The sample has roughly 2.1 million clones, under 95% seen once.

The sequencing input was naive CD8+ T cells from PBMCs. The chain has TRBV7-2 and TRBJ1-2, with a possible D match to TRBD1 (5 bases). The sequence derives from a man in his late teens or twenties in good health. Some clones in this sample may be carry-over from other donors' samples. The CDR3 DNA sequence: TGTGCCAGCAGCTTAGCCCGTGGAGGGGTCCATGGCTACACCTTC. Protein sequence: CASSLARGGVHGYTF.